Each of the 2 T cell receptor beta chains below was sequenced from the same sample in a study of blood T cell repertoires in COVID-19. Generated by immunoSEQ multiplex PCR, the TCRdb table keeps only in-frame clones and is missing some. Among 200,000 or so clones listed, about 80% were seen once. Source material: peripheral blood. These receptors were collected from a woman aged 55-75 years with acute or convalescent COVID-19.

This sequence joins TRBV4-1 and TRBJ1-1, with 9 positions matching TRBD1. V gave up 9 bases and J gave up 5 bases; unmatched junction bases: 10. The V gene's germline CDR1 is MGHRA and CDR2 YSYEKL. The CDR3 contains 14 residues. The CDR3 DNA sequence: TGCGCCAGTGGGGAACAGGGGGCGCGAACTGAAGCTTTCTTT. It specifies CASGEQGARTEAFF.

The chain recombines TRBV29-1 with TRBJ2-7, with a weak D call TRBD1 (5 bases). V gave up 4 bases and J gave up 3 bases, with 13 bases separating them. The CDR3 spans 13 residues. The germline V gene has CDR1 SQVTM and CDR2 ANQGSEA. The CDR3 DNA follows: TGCAGCGTTGTTGGCCAGGGAAACTACGAGCAGTACTTC. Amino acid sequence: CSVVGQGNYEQYF.